This TCR beta chain came from a study of CD8 T cells in ankylosing spondylitis. TCRdb called the 5' RACE reads again in MiXCR, with one record for every CDR3 protein. This sample has 350,000 to 400,000 distinct CDR3 sequences, with 20% to 25% found just once. About this clonotype: What it binds is unknown.

Per the germline V gene, CDR1 is MGHRA and CDR2 is YSYEKL. This CDR3 is built from 15 residues. Trimming pared 0 bases from V and 2 bases from J, leaving 9 bases between. Broader study findings: A TCR beta motif of fewer than 10 highly homologous variants seemed to mark ankylosing spondylitis blood. As reported, disease-linked clones showed significant enrichment in matched ankylosing spondylitis synovial fluid.

Sequenced sample: blood, either unsorted or a sorted T cell fraction (not recorded which). The clonotype originates from a male donor with ankylosing spondylitis or in good health (not recorded which). The chain combines TRBV4-1 with TRBJ2-3; D gene uncertain. The CDR3 protein is CASSQESGPTDTQYF. The CDR3 bases are TGCGCCAGCAGCCAAGAATCCGGTCCCACAGATACGCAGTATTTT.